The present entry profiles one TCR beta chain with its context. This clonotype has ten or more counts. The clone's antigen remains unknown. Within one base of it there is no much larger clone, and no base qualities were kept. This specimen comes from a study of regulatory T cells in long-lasting Graves disease (dated by TCRdb to the early 2020s). Regarding the research as a whole: Antithyroid drugs had been taken for less than 3 months by newly diagnosed Graves' disease patients. This study used TCR sequencing and RNA sequencing of peripheral blood to compare persistent Graves' disease patients against newly diagnosed Graves' disease patients. The study was registered as a clinical trial and conducted in China. A total of approximately 35 samples underwent TCR sequencing: around 13 from persistent and roughly 20 from newly diagnosed Graves' disease patients.

This specimen's time point label, per the study, means: newly diagnosed GD, antithyroid drugs for less than 3 months. For both TCR sequencing and RNA sequencing, RNA was extracted from PBMCs using TRIzol. The diagnosis of Graves' disease followed American Thyroid Association guidelines. Recruitment of patients was carried out at an endocrinology department in Xi'an, China. Each patient gave roughly 10 milliliters of peripheral blood, collected in an EDTA anticoagulant tube. PBMCs were isolated by Ficoll Paque Plus density gradient separation without further T cell sorting. An Agilent 2100 Bioanalyzer and agarose gel were used to assess RNA quality, and a NanoDrop 2000 was used to measure RNA concentration. Library generation was performed with multiplex PCR. Instrument used: Illumina HiSeq 4000. iRepertoire HTBI primers and Arm-PCR amplification of CDR3 regions were used to construct TCR beta libraries. PCR products were gel purified before sequencing. From the authors' description of their analysis: Across samples, about 64 TRBV and 13 to 15 TRBJ segments were identified and used for gene usage analysis of CDR3 amino acid clonotypes. COPE and FqMerger were used to merge the filtered high-quality paired reads into contigs. BLAST was used to align contigs to the IMGT TRBV, TRBD and TRBJ reference genes, and CDR3 was defined following IMGT. Clonotypes above 0.1% frequency were classified as highly expanded clones. Shannon entropy served as the measure of repertoire diversity, while the Gini coefficient captured V-J evenness. Public clonotypes were defined as clonotypes shared by more than one individual. TCRdb handled the public reads itself, with Q25 trimming in fastp and clone calling in MiXCR, and kept productive beta chains. Rows merge per CDR3 protein into single entries with the most common DNA and genes. What appears here as the V and J calls and clone size reflects TCRdb's work, not the paper's. Here the sample has roughly 500,000 distinct CDR3 sequences; about 13% occur a single time. The ten top clones hold 10% of the sample.

Overall results and qualifications from the work: Sequencing and analysis were limited to the TCR beta chain. The authors noted that the small sample size was a limitation that may lower accuracy. Compared with newly diagnosed patients, patients with persistent Graves' disease had lower TCR Shannon entropy and fewer highly expanded clones, which suggests clonal expansion. Peripheral blood alone was examined, since thyroid tissue, which constituted the primary lesion, could not be accessed. A larger number of public clonotypes was shared among persistent patients (under 3,000) than among newly diagnosed patients (about 990). Preferential use of TRBV28, TRBJ1-2 and TRBJ2-5 was observed in persistent disease, whereas TRBV20-1 and TRBJ2-1 were favored in newly diagnosed disease.

Including cysteine and phenylalanine, the CDR3 has 14 amino acids. Only the CDR3 portion is preserved as DNA: 42 bases, with reading frame beginning at the first base. Ends trimmed: V by 4 bases, J by 2 bases; bases unmatched to a gene: 3. The germline V gene provides CDR1 SGHRS and CDR2 YFSETQ. These data also featured in a second study, about T cells in Graves' hyperthyroidism and ophthalmopathy. The second investigation adds: Stable Graves' hyperthyroidism was defined as the absence of progression to ophthalmopathy over 18 months of follow-up. Hyperthyroidism patients were newly diagnosed, with disease duration under 2 months, and aged 18 to 65 years. The study excluded patients with uncontrolled infections, other autoimmune diseases, pregnancy or lactation. Clinical symptoms, serum thyroxine and TRAb, thyroid ultrasound, and orbital computed tomography formed the basis for the diagnoses. The TCR CDR3 was subjected to a first round of RT-PCR using the HTBI primer set and the Qiagen OneStep RT-PCR kit. Most expanded thyroid clonotypes (frequency above 0.001) were also detected in blood, suggesting blood repertoires may reflect thyroid immune responses. A model built on a 13 V-J signature distinguished ophthalmopathy from stable hyperthyroidism, reaching roughly 88% sensitivity and under 84% specificity in cross-validation and 80%/75% in testing. In validation, the model predicted progression to ophthalmopathy with over 65% sensitivity and 72.22% specificity, a median of 6.5 months before onset. To identify distinguishing TCR V-J signatures, a discovery cohort of some 100 patients was used, comprising under 45 with Graves' ophthalmopathy and around 60 with stable Graves' hyperthyroidism. Prospective prediction of ophthalmopathy was tested in an independent validation cohort of about 19 hyperthyroidism patients and 17 patients who later progressed to ophthalmopathy. The 90 or so discovery patients were randomly split 7:3 into training and test sets. In addition, the study compared T-cell repertoires in thyroid tissue and in blood from several Graves' hyperthyroidism patients. Following sampling, methimazole starting at 30 mg daily was given to hyperthyroidism patients, and high-dose intravenous methylprednisolone was given to ophthalmopathy patients. The libraries were constructed in a second round of multiplex PCR and then size-selected and purified. Paired-end sequencing of the libraries was performed with 100 bp reads on an Illumina HiSeq2000. SOAPnuke was used to process the raw data, throwing out any read that contained adapters or uncalled bases, had a mean Phred below 15, or lacked an exact constant-primer or identifier match. High-quality paired reads were merged with COPE v1.2.5, and unique nucleotide sequences were defined as clonotypes. Clonotypes were aligned to IMGT TRBV, TRBD and TRBJ reference segments using MiTCR v1.1. Only V-J combinations with frequency above 0.0001, covering about 99% of repertoires, were analysed. The TCS score was defined as F50 (clonal expansion) divided by E x V (chaos), with BLOSUM62-based TCRdist calculated between CDR3 peptides within each V-J. Welch's t-statistics and random forest reduced roughly 540 V-J features to under 15, which were used in a naive Bayes classifier (R e1071). Sample size was not statistically predetermined, and investigators were not blinded to group allocation. TCR Vbeta CDR3 sequencing of 120 to 150 peripheral blood samples (over 40 ophthalmopathy, 75 to 85 hyperthyroidism and roughly 17 progressor patients) is reported in the paper.

Here the sequenced sample was peripheral blood mononuclear cells (PBMCs), taken at new diagnosis, from a patient treated with antithyroid drugs. The chain links TRBV5-1 with TRBJ2-7; 10 bases in between match TRBD1. This TCR came from a man aged 25 to 40 with Graves disease. Donor details come from another sample of the same person, matched by shared clones. The CDR3 reads as follows: CASSTGTGAYEQYF. At the DNA level, the sequence is TGCGCCAGCAGCACCGGGACAGGGGCCTACGAGCAGTACTTC.